The 31 T cell receptor beta chains in this list originate from one sample, sequenced in a study of identical twins. TCRdb redid the calling of the 5' RACE reads with MiXCR, one entry per CDR3 protein. This table has about 890,000 distinct CDR3 sequences, roughly an eighth appearing once. These data also featured in a second study, about yellow fever vaccine responses in identical twins.

Sequencing input: PBMCs. These receptor sequences come from a woman aged 18-29 years in good health.

CDR3 in amino acids: CASSIEDRAAYGYTF. The DNA for the CDR3 is TGTGCCAGCAGCATAGAGGACAGGGCGGCCTATGGCTACACCTTC. The V call is TRBV7-9, the J call TRBJ1-2; 8 nucleotides match TRBD1. Germline trimming cut 5 bases from V and 4 bases from J; bases unmatched to any gene: 9. The CDR3 totals 15 residues. The germline V gene encodes CDR1 SEHNR and CDR2 FQNEAQ (reference sequence). The full variable domain, rest sourced from reference TRBV7-9 and TRBJ1-2, is DTGVSQNPRHKITKRGQNVTFRCDPISEHNRLYWYRQTLGQGPEFLTYFQNEAQLEKSRLLSDRFSAERPKGSFSTLEIQRTEQGDSAMYLCASSIEDRAAYGYTFGSGTRLTVV.

This clonotype turned up a few times. The chain links TRBV12-3 or TRBV12-4 to TRBJ2-2; tentative D call: TRBD1 (5 bases). This CDR3 has 14 residues. Trimming took 6 bases from V and 4 from J, leaving 12 bases between them. The CDR3 region is CASRAGSATGELFF. DNA of the CDR3: TGTGCCAGCAGGGCAGGGTCGGCCACCGGGGAGCTGTTTTTT.

This clonotype was observed a few times. The chain has TRBV3-1 and TRBJ1-6, with D tentatively TRBD1 (5 bases). Trimming left V 1 base short and J 7 bases short, with 14 bases between. The CDR3 loop spans 16 amino acids. Germline-derived CDR1 and CDR2 are LGHDT and YNNKEL (reference sequence). For the CDR3, the DNA is TGTGCCAGCAGCCAAGTGGGGACGCTAATAAATTCACCCCTCCACTTT. It encodes CASSQVGTLINSPLHF.

Only a few counts were recorded for this clonotype. The CDR3 loop reads CASSQVGGGKTQYF. CDR3 sequence (DNA): TGTGCCAGCAGCCAAGTGGGGGGCGGAAAGACCCAGTACTTC. The chain joins TRBV3-1 to TRBJ2-5; possibly TRBD1 or TRBD2 for D (6 bases each). The CDR3 spans 14 residues. Germline assignment: CDR1 LGHDT and CDR2 YNNKEL (reference sequence). The V end lost 1 base, the J end lost 6 bases, and 12 bases lay between the germline ends.

The J gene is TRBJ2-1, the V gene TRBV12-3 or TRBV12-4, with 8 bases that match TRBD1. The CDR3 contains 14 residues. The J segment lost 8 bases and the V segment lost 2 bases, leaving 5 bases of the junction unmatched. The CDR3 spells CASSLTAGGDEQFF. CDR3 DNA sequence: TGTGCCAGCAGTTTAACGGCAGGGGGCGATGAGCAGTTCTTC.

At least ten counts were recorded for this clonotype. The chain couples TRBV20-1 to TRBJ2-7; 9 positions match TRBD1. This CDR3 is 14 amino acids long. Germline trimming cut 4 bases from V and 2 bases from J; bases unmatched to any gene: 6. The germline CDR1 and CDR2 sequences are DFQATT and SNEGSKA (reference sequence). The CDR3 DNA follows: TGCAGTGCTACCCCCGGGACAGGGACCTACGAGCAGTACTTC. Its protein product is CSATPGTGTYEQYF.

The rearrangement links TRBV2 to TRBJ2-1, with D possibly TRBD2 on 6 matching bases. V was pared by 6 bases and J by 0 bases, with 12 bases between. The CDR3 spans 15 residues. Germline V CDR1 and CDR2: SNHLY, FYNNEI. The CDR3 region is CASRVADSSYNEQFF. The CDR3 nucleotides are TGTGCCAGCAGGGTAGCGGATAGCTCCTACAATGAGCAGTTCTTC. Full variable domain (remainder filled in from reference TRBV2 and TRBJ2-1): EPEVTQTPSHQVTQMGQEVILRCVPISNHLYFYWYRQILGQKVEFLVSFYNNEISEKSEIFDDQFSVERPDGSNFTLKIRSTKLEDSAMYFCASRVADSSYNEQFFGPGTRLTVL.

V gene TRBV2 combines with J gene TRBJ2-1, with 7 bases lining up with TRBD1. Trimming at V came to 7 bases and at J to 9 bases, leaving 18 bases not matched to a gene. This CDR3 region has 16 residues. Germline assignment: CDR1 SNHLY and CDR2 FYNNEI. The CDR3, as DNA: TGTGCCAGCACCCTGCCTGGACAGGTGCCCCGTGGTGAGCAGTTCTTC. It encodes CASTLPGQVPRGEQFF.

The V gene is TRBV5-1, the J gene TRBJ2-2, with D maybe TRBD1 (5 bases). Germline V gene lookup returns CDR1 SGHRS and CDR2 YFSETQ. The CDR3 totals 15 residues. Trimming shortened V by 3 bases and J by 3 bases, and 12 bases separated the two germline ends. Here the CDR3 DNA reads TGCGCCAGCAGCTCAACAGGTCCGCACACCGGGGAGCTGTTTTTT. The encoded protein is CASSSTGPHTGELFF. Filled out from reference TRBV5-1 and TRBJ2-2, the complete variable domain reads KAGVTQTPRYLIKTRGQQVTLSCSPISGHRSVSWYQQTPGQGLQFLFEYFSETQRNKGNFPGRFSGRQFSNSRSEMNVSTLELGDSALYLCASSSTGPHTGELFFGEGSRLTVL.

This clonotype appeared many times. V and J are TRBV15 and TRBJ1-1; D gene unclear. CDR1 LNHNV and CDR2 YYDKDF come from the germline V gene (reference sequence). Trimming removed 0 bases from V and 5 bases from J, with 10 bases in between. CDR3 size: 14 residues. As DNA, the CDR3 is TGTGCCACCAGCAGAGACGAGAGGTGGACTGAAGCTTTCTTT. Its protein product is CATSRDERWTEAFF.

This clonotype was counted ten times or more. This chain connects TRBV12-3 or TRBV12-4 to TRBJ1-1; D is unresolved. The CDR3 totals 15 residues. Trimming shortened V by 1 base and J by 1 base, and 10 bases separated the two germline ends. CDR3: CASSLGARENTEAFF. CDR3 DNA: TGTGCCAGCAGTTTAGGAGCGCGCGAGAACACTGAAGCTTTCTTT.

V usage is TRBV9 and J usage is TRBJ1-6; possible D gene TRBD1, 5 bases. Germline V lookup: CDR1 SGDLS, CDR2 YYNGEE. This CDR3 has 15 amino acids. The V gene lost 0 bases and the J gene lost 7 bases, with 11 bases spanning the gap. The CDR3 loop reads CASSVEGTGNSPLHF. In nucleotides, the CDR3 is TGTGCCAGCAGCGTAGAAGGTACAGGCAATTCACCCCTCCACTTT.

This clonotype was seen a single time. The CDR3 DNA reads as TGTGCCACCAGCAGGACCCCCGACTACCCCCCGTCGTATTTT. Amino acids: CATSRTPDYPPSYF. V gene TRBV15 combines with J gene TRBJ2-3; maybe TRBD2 (5 bases). Germline CDR1 and CDR2: LNHNV and YYDKDF (reference sequence). CDR3 size: 14 residues. V lost 3 bases to trimming and J lost 14 bases, with 21 bases between them.

Only a few counts were recorded for this clonotype. The J gene is TRBJ2-7, the V gene TRBV28; D is uncertain. Germline V CDR1 and CDR2: MDHEN, SYDVKM. The CDR3 runs to 9 residues. V lost 4 bases and J lost 5, with 0 bases in between. The CDR3 here is CASSYEQYV. The CDR3 DNA follows: TGTGCCAGCAGTTACGAGCAGTACGTC.

This clonotype was picked up many times. The gene calls are TRBV7-9 and TRBJ1-2; tentative D call: TRBD1 (6 bases). The V gene lost 5 bases and the J gene lost 4 bases, with 14 bases spanning the gap. Germline loops: CDR1 SEHNR, CDR2 FQNEAQ (reference sequence). The CDR3 totals 14 residues. The CDR3 region is CASSHRTASYGYTF. In DNA form, the CDR3 reads TGTGCCAGCAGCCACCGGACAGCTTCCTATGGCTACACCTTC.

This clonotype was observed at least ten times. This sequence joins TRBV4-1 and TRBJ1-1, with D uncertain. The V end lost 1 base, the J end lost 1 base, and 7 bases lay between the germline ends. The CDR3 extends over 14 amino acids. Germline CDR1 is MGHRA and CDR2 is YSYEKL. The CDR3 DNA sequence: TGCGCCAGCAGCCAAGCGGCCTCGAACACTGAAGCTTTCTTT. The encoded protein is CASSQAASNTEAFF.

This clonotype has more than one count but fewer than ten. The CDR3 spells CASSYASTGGAYEQYF. In DNA, the CDR3 is TGCGCCAGCAGCTACGCATCGACAGGGGGGGCCTACGAGCAGTACTTC. This chain uses TRBV5-1 with TRBJ2-7; the match to TRBD1 covers 9 bases. Germline V CDR1 and CDR2: SGHRS, YFSETQ. The CDR3 spans 16 residues. Unmatched junction bases numbered 9, after V lost 3 bases and J lost 2 bases. Filled out from reference TRBV5-1 and TRBJ2-7, the complete variable domain reads KAGVTQTPRYLIKTRGQQVTLSCSPISGHRSVSWYQQTPGQGLQFLFEYFSETQRNKGNFPGRFSGRQFSNSRSEMNVSTLELGDSALYLCASSYASTGGAYEQYFGPGTRLTVT.

This clonotype was picked up a small number of times. The chain carries TRBV5-1 and TRBJ2-5, with 8 bases matching TRBD1. The CDR3 has 14 amino acids. V trimming: 4 bases; J trimming: 1 base; junction bases outside the gene matches: 3. Germline V gene sequence: CDR1 SGHRS, CDR2 YFSETQ. DNA of the CDR3: TGCGCCAGCAGCGACGGGACAGGCCAAGAGACCCAGTACTTC. This translates into CASSDGTGQETQYF.

This clonotype came up many times. Relative to the germline gene, one junction end is altered; a read error may explain this. The V and J genes are TRBV12-3 or TRBV12-4 and TRBJ2-5, with 9 nucleotides matching TRBD2. This CDR3 region has 15 residues. CDR3 loop: CASSLSGGSQETQYF. CDR3 in DNA: TGCGCCAGCAGCTTAAGCGGGGGGAGCCAAGAGACCCAGTACTTC.

There are a few counts of this clonotype. The V gene is TRBV20-1, the J gene TRBJ2-1, with no clear D. V dropped 1 base and J dropped 5 bases, with 15 bases sitting between them. Germline V gene sequence: CDR1 DFQATT, CDR2 SNEGSKA (reference sequence). The CDR3 length is 15 residues. The CDR3 loop is CSARGTVRWDNEQFF. In nucleotides, the CDR3 is TGCAGTGCTAGAGGTACTGTGCGGTGGGACAATGAGCAGTTCTTC.

This clonotype was counted a few times. The genes are TRBV12-3 or TRBV12-4 and TRBJ2-3; tentatively, D is TRBD2 (5 bases). The ends were cut back, 3 bases at V and 0 bases at J, with 13 bases in the middle. The CDR3 runs to 16 residues. CDR3 sequence reads: CASSFYLASSTDTQYF. CDR3 sequence (DNA): TGTGCCAGCAGTTTTTATCTAGCCTCTAGCACAGATACGCAGTATTTT.

The rearrangement uses TRBV20-1 and TRBJ1-5, with D hard to call. The V end was cut by 1 base, the J end by 7 bases, with 14 bases between. CDR1 DFQATT and CDR2 SNEGSKA come from the germline V gene (reference sequence). The CDR3 runs 14 residues. DNA of the CDR3: TGCAGTGCTAGAGCTGGAGGGCTGGGGCAGCCCCAGCATTTT. It translates to CSARAGGLGQPQHF.

This clonotype has a handful of counts. The rearrangement links TRBV10-3 to TRBJ1-2, with a tentative D call TRBD1 (6 bases). The CDR3 loop spans 15 amino acids. Trimming removed 3 bases from V and 3 bases from J, with 14 bases in between. Germline CDR1 and CDR2: ENHRY and SYGVKD. CDR3 sequence (DNA): TGTGCCATCAGTGACTTTGTGGCAGGGGACTATGGCTACACCTTC. Residues: CAISDFVAGDYGYTF.

This clonotype was observed at least ten times. The chain links TRBV5-1 to TRBJ2-2, with 7 bases identical to TRBD1. The germline CDR1 and CDR2 sequences are SGHRS and YFSETQ. The CDR3 has 16 amino acids. V dropped 4 bases and J dropped 0; count of bases not matched to a gene: 6. The CDR3 reads CASSSTGTANTGELFF. As DNA, the CDR3 is TGCGCCAGCAGCAGTACCGGGACAGCGAACACCGGGGAGCTGTTTTTT.

The table lists this clonotype with a few counts. The V call is TRBV27, the J call TRBJ2-4, with D perhaps matching TRBD2 (5 bases). The CDR3 sequence is 15 residues long. Germline CDR1 is MNHEY and CDR2 is SMNVEV (reference sequence). V shed 3 bases and J shed 0 bases, with 9 bases lying between them. Here the CDR3 DNA reads TGTGCCAGCAGTTTCTCGGCGGGAGCCAAAAACATTCAGTACTTC. Its protein is CASSFSAGAKNIQYF.

This clonotype was recorded many times. The CDR3 nucleotides are TGTGCCAGCAGTCTCGGCGTGAGGGGGAAGAATGAGCAGTTCTTC. It is translated as CASSLGVRGKNEQFF. The V gene is TRBV12-3 or TRBV12-4, the J gene TRBJ2-1, with D maybe TRBD1 (6 bases). This CDR3 spans 15 amino acids. The V end lost 5 bases, the J end lost 7 bases, and 18 bases lay between the germline ends.

This chain joins TRBV5-1 and TRBJ2-1; D not resolved. Germline CDR1 SGHRS, CDR2 YFSETQ. The CDR3 sequence is 16 residues long. The V end lost 1 base, the J end lost 1 base, and 12 bases lay between the germline ends. The CDR3 sequence: CASSLSAGNSYNEQFF. The CDR3 coding sequence is TGCGCCAGCAGCTTGAGCGCAGGTAATTCCTACAATGAGCAGTTCTTC.

This clonotype has a handful of counts. The V call is TRBV20-1, the J call TRBJ1-1; no reliable D call. Trimming cost V 1 base and J 3 bases, with 9 bases left between them. The CDR3 is 13 residues long. Germline CDR1 is DFQATT and CDR2 is SNEGSKA (reference sequence). The CDR3 protein is CSARGGGYTEAFF. The CDR3 nucleotides read TGCAGTGCTAGAGGGGGAGGGTACACTGAAGCTTTCTTT.

This clonotype appeared a few times. The rearrangement uses TRBV24-1 and TRBJ1-1; D call uncertain. CDR1 KGHDR and CDR2 SFDVKD come from the germline V gene. The length of the CDR3 is 15 residues. Trimming left V 0 bases short and J 5 bases short, with 12 bases between. The CDR3 DNA reads as TGTGCCACCAGTGATTTGCGGGAGGGAGGGACTGAAGCTTTCTTT. It yields the protein CATSDLREGGTEAFF.

The V call is TRBV11-1, the J call TRBJ2-1, with D perhaps being TRBD1 or TRBD2 (6 bases each). This CDR3 has 19 residues. Germline lookup yields CDR1 SGHAT and CDR2 FQDESV (reference sequence). The germline V and J ends were trimmed by 1 base and 4 bases, with 23 bases remaining between them. CDR3 DNA sequence: TGTGCCAGCAGCTTAGGGACGATCGGGGGCAAAATCGTTTACAATGAGCAGTTCTTC. It codes for CASSLGTIGGKIVYNEQFF. Complete variable domain (other parts from reference TRBV11-1 and TRBJ2-1): EAEVAQSPRYKITEKSQAVAFWCDPISGHATLYWYRQILGQGPELLVQFQDESVVDDSQLPKDRFSAERLKGVDSTLKIQPAELGDSAMYLCASSLGTIGGKIVYNEQFFGPGTRLTVL.

The sample holds a few counts of this clonotype. The CDR3: CASSQDGAGGRGYTF. The CDR3 nucleotides read TGTGCCAGCAGCCAAGATGGGGCAGGGGGCCGTGGCTACACCTTC. The V call is TRBV3-1, the J call TRBJ1-2; 8 bases align to TRBD1. The CDR3 consists of 15 residues. Germline V lookup: CDR1 LGHDT, CDR2 YNNKEL (reference sequence). J gave up 7 bases and V 0 bases, and 7 bases lay outside the gene matches. The full variable domain, rest sourced from reference TRBV3-1 and TRBJ1-2, is DTAVSQTPKYLVTQMGNDKSIKCEQNLGHDTMYWYKQDSKKFLKIMFSYNNKELIINETVPNRFSPKSPDKAHLNLHINSLELGDSAVYFCASSQDGAGGRGYTFGSGTRLTVV.